These 8 T cell receptor beta chains came from one sample sequenced in a study of CD8+CD57+ T cells in acquired aplastic anemia. Genomic DNA templated the TCR beta VDJ and CDR3 profiling. Using its own MiXCR run on the reads, TCRdb lists one record per CDR3 protein. The data contain some 410,000 distinct CDR3 sequences, roughly 64% of them singletons. The specimen sequenced was sorted CD4+, CD8+, or CD8+CD57+ T cells (not recorded which) from PBMCs. All receptors derive from a human donor in good health, serving as a control.

Concerning this clonotype: Sequence at one end of the junction differs from germline and may be a read error. The V and J genes are TRBV7-9 and TRBJ2-7; TRBD2 is a possible D gene (6 bases). CDR3 length equals 16 residues. The germline CDR1 and CDR2 sequences are SEHNR and FQNEAQ (reference sequence). CDR3 sequence (DNA): TGTGCCAGCAGCCTAGCTCAGGAGGGGCAGGATGAGCAGCAGTACTTC. This translates into CASSLAQEGQDEQQYF.

J is TRBJ1-2 and V is TRBV2; no reliable D call. This CDR3 spans 13 amino acids. In germline, CDR1 is SNHLY, CDR2 FYNNEI. The V gene lost 6 bases and the J gene lost 3 bases, with 11 bases spanning the gap. DNA for the CDR3: TGTGCCAGCAGAGTACAAGGGTACTATGGCTACACCTTC. Its translation: CASRVQGYYGYTF.

The J gene is TRBJ1-6, the V gene TRBV25-1; D may be TRBD1 (6 bases). This CDR3 spans 14 amino acids. Per the germline V gene, CDR1 is MGHDK and CDR2 is SYGVNS. V shed 7 bases and J shed 6 bases, with 13 bases lying between them. The CDR3 DNA is TGTGCCAGCACTCCCGAGGGGGTTAATTCACCCCTCCACTTT. It encodes CASTPEGVNSPLHF.

The chain joins TRBV20-1 to TRBJ2-3; 7 positions agree with TRBD1. V lost 3 bases and J lost 1; bases outside the gene matches: 4. This CDR3 is built from 14 residues. Germline V gene data show CDR1 as DFQATT and CDR2 as SNEGSKA (reference sequence). CDR3 amino acids: CSASPGTGTDTQYF. DNA for the CDR3: TGCAGTGCTAGCCCCGGGACAGGCACAGATACGCAGTATTTT.

There are many counts of this clonotype. The chain carries TRBV7-2 and TRBJ2-1; maybe TRBD2 (6 bases). CDR1 and CDR2 from the germline V gene are SGHTA and FQGNSA. The CDR3 consists of 16 residues. The V end was cut by 3 bases, the J end by 4 bases, with 16 bases between. Here the CDR3 DNA reads TGTGCCAGCAGCTTGGGGGGTTTGGCCCGTTACAATGAGCAGTTCTTC. It specifies CASSLGGLARYNEQFF. Using reference TRBV7-2 and TRBJ2-1 for the parts outside the CDR3, the full variable domain is GAGVSQSPSNKVTEKGKDVELRCDPISGHTALYWYRQSLGQGLEFLIYFQGNSAPDKSGLPSDRFSAERTGGSVSTLTIQRTQQEDSAVYLCASSLGGLARYNEQFFGPGTRLTVL.

Points on this clonotype: Since the CDR3 does not end with the conserved phenylalanine or tryptophan, this likely comes from a read error. The DNA is omitted, as the CDR3 cannot be located on it reliably, and the CDR3 follows TCRdb's listing. The V gene is TRBV7-9, the J gene TRBJ1-1; the table gives TRBD1 as D, unverified against the DNA. Termini included, the CDR3 measures 12 amino acids. Germline V gives CDR1 SEHNR, CDR2 FQNEAQ (reference sequence). CDR3 sequence reads: CASGQGRNETFY.

The chain couples TRBV15 to TRBJ2-7, with 9 bases identical to TRBD2. J was trimmed by 2 bases and V by 0 bases; bases with no gene match: 5. There are 16 residues in the CDR3. Germline V gene data show CDR1 as LNHNV and CDR2 as YYDKDF (reference sequence). CDR3 region: CATSRDPGLAAYEQYF. The CDR3 DNA sequence: TGTGCCACCAGCAGAGATCCGGGACTAGCAGCCTACGAGCAGTACTTC.

This clonotype was found once. Germline is not matched at one junction end, which may reflect a read error. The chain carries TRBV7-3 and TRBJ1-2; D is ambiguous. There are 14 residues in the CDR3. CDR1 is SGHTA, CDR2 FQGTGA, per germline. The CDR3, as DNA: TGCGCCAGCAGCTTGGAGAATGGGTCGTCTGGCTACACCTTC. Its protein is CASSLENGSSGYTF.